One and the same sample provided the 29 T cell receptor beta chains below, sequenced in a study of CD8+ T cells in alopecia areata. Extracted RNA was reverse transcribed, and the resulting cDNA served as sequencing template. Clones were sequenced by immunoSEQ multiplex PCR, and TCRdb holds only the in-frame ones, with some missing. Counted here are about 190,000 clones, 60% to 70% occurring once; the ten biggest clones make up around 0.7%. Treatment reported: oral pan-JAK inhibitor, 5-10 mg twice daily. The sample in question was CD4+ T cells sorted from blood, obtained at week 4, from a patient treated with tofacitinib. The receptors shown here come from a human donor with alopecia areata.

This chain links TRBV7-2 with TRBJ2-3, with D maybe TRBD2 (6 bases). This CDR3 region has 16 residues. V was shortened by 4 bases and J by 2 bases, with 16 bases between the two germline ends. The germline CDR1 and CDR2 sequences are SGHTA and FQGNSA. The DNA for the CDR3 is TGTGCCAGCAGCTCCTCCCTCACGGGAGTCACAGATACGCAGTATTTT. Translating it yields CASSSSLTGVTDTQYF.

This clone was seen a single time. The V call is TRBV4-1, the J call TRBJ1-3; no clear D gene. V lost 1 base, J lost 10 bases, and 20 bases lay in between. The germline V gene encodes CDR1 MGHRA and CDR2 YSYEKL. The length of the CDR3 is 16 residues. This CDR3 is CASSQGDVEGALTIYF. For the CDR3, the DNA is TGCGCCAGCAGCCAAGGCGACGTTGAGGGCGCCCTAACCATATATTTT.

The gene calls are TRBV27 and TRBJ2-7; D unclear. Germline assignment: CDR1 MNHEY and CDR2 SMNVEV (reference sequence). Between the trimmed V and J ends, which lost 8 bases and 4 bases, there was a span of 18 bases. This CDR3 is 14 amino acids long. Written as DNA, the CDR3 is TGTGCCAGCCGGGTACAGCAAGGGTTGTACGAGCAGTACTTC. This encodes CASRVQQGLYEQYF.

V and J are TRBV11-2 and TRBJ2-7; no clear D. Trimming took 4 bases from V and 2 from J, leaving 0 bases between them. Germline V gives CDR1 SGHAT, CDR2 FQNNGV. This CDR3 region has 10 residues. This CDR3 is CASSSYEQYF. DNA for the CDR3: TGTGCCAGCAGCTCCTACGAGCAGTACTTC.

J is TRBJ1-1 and V is TRBV14; a possible D gene is TRBD1 (6 bases). CDR3 length equals 14 residues. CDR1 and CDR2 from the germline V gene are SGHDN and FVKESK. V was trimmed by 0 bases and J by 4 bases, leaving 9 bases between them. CDR3 nucleotides: TGTGCCAGCAGCCAAGAGGGGGCGGCCACTGAAGCTTTCTTT. It codes for CASSQEGAATEAFF.

The J gene is TRBJ1-2, the V gene TRBV30, with unresolved D. Trimming took off 0 bases at V and 2 bases at J, with 7 bases between the two ends. The CDR3 runs to 13 residues. CDR1 is GTSNPN, CDR2 SVGIG, per germline (reference sequence). CDR3 nucleotides: TGTGCCTGGAGTGTTCCCTTAAACTATGGCTACACCTTC. Translating gives CAWSVPLNYGYTF.

The V call is TRBV2, the J call TRBJ2-2; D call uncertain. From germline, CDR1 is SNHLY and CDR2 FYNNEI. V was pared by 5 bases and J by 1 base, with 8 bases between. The CDR3 sequence is 14 residues long. CDR3 protein: CASSSRMNTGELFF. The DNA of the CDR3 is TGTGCCAGCAGTTCGCGTATGAACACCGGGGAGCTGTTTTTT. Together with reference TRBV2 and TRBJ2-2, the CDR3 gives the full variable domain: EPEVTQTPSHQVTQMGQEVILRCVPISNHLYFYWYRQILGQKVEFLVSFYNNEISEKSEIFDDQFSVERPDGSNFTLKIRSTKLEDSAMYFCASSSRMNTGELFFGEGSRLTVL.

The rearrangement links TRBV30 to TRBJ1-1; D gene unclear. V shed 1 base and J shed 0 bases, with 9 bases lying between them. The CDR3 covers 14 residues. Germline assignment: CDR1 GTSNPN and CDR2 SVGIG (reference sequence). CDR3 nucleotides: TGTGCCTGGAGTGGGACCAGTTTGAACACTGAAGCTTTCTTT. Residues: CAWSGTSLNTEAFF.

The CDR3 nucleotides read TGCAGCGTTGACGAGGGTGGGACAGGGTCTTCCGAGCAGTACTTC. Encoded protein: CSVDEGGTGSSEQYF. V is TRBV29-1 and J is TRBJ2-7, with 9 bases identical to TRBD1. The CDR3 loop spans 15 amino acids. The germline gives CDR1 SQVTM, CDR2 ANQGSEA. Germline trimming cut 3 bases from V and 6 bases from J; bases unmatched to any gene: 12.

This clone has just a few counts. The rearrangement links TRBV10-3 to TRBJ1-2; no reliable D call. The CDR3 is 12 amino acids. In germline, CDR1 is ENHRY, CDR2 SYGVKD. V dropped 3 bases and J dropped 2 bases, with 4 bases sitting between them. The CDR3 spells CAISDGNYGYTF. The CDR3 DNA reads as TGTGCCATCAGTGATGGGAACTATGGCTACACCTTC.

The rearrangement joins TRBV7-2 to TRBJ2-7, with TRBD2 matching 12 bases. CDR1 is SGHTA, CDR2 FQGNSA, per germline. The CDR3 extends over 17 amino acids. Trimming at V came to 5 bases and at J to 2 bases, leaving 10 bases not matched to a gene. CDR3 sequence: CASSRGRTSGTPYEQYF. In nucleotides, the CDR3 is TGTGCCAGCAGCCGGGGGAGGACTAGCGGGACCCCCTACGAGCAGTACTTC.

This clone was seen a handful of times. The chain couples TRBV29-1 to TRBJ2-5, with 12 bases lining up with TRBD2. The germline V gene has CDR1 SQVTM and CDR2 ANQGSEA. With 3 bases clipped from V and 5 bases from J, the junction kept 4 bases outside the gene matches. This CDR3 region has 14 residues. CDR3 bases: TGCAGCGTTGAGCCTAGCGGGAGGGTGGAGACCCAGTACTTC. This gives the protein CSVEPSGRVETQYF. The full variable domain, with the rest looked up from reference TRBV29-1 and TRBJ2-5, is SAVISQKPSRDICQRGTSLTIQCQVDSQVTMMFWYRQQPGQSLTLIATANQGSEATYESGFVIDKFPISRPNLTFSTLTVSNMSPEDSSIYLCSVEPSGRVETQYFGPGTRLLVL.

The table lists this clone with a few counts. V is TRBV2 and J is TRBJ1-1; 7 bases agree with TRBD1. The CDR3 extends over 15 amino acids. V was pared by 2 bases and J by 3 bases, with 6 bases of the junction left unmatched. Germline CDR1 and CDR2: SNHLY and FYNNEI. Here the CDR3 DNA reads TGTGCCAGCAGTGAACATACAGGGGTTTACACTGAAGCTTTCTTT. Protein sequence: CASSEHTGVYTEAFF.

The chain employs TRBV11-2 and TRBJ2-6; tentative D call: TRBD1 (5 bases). The CDR3 loop spans 15 amino acids. Germline lookup yields CDR1 SGHAT and CDR2 FQNNGV. With 5 bases removed from V and 2 bases from J, the gap between germline ends came to 10 bases. CDR3 coding DNA: TGTGCCAGCAGCCTCGGCAGGGCTGGGGCCAACGTCCTGACTTTC. This gives the protein CASSLGRAGANVLTF.

The chain carries TRBV29-1 and TRBJ2-5; D remains ambiguous. Germline CDR1 reads SQVTM; CDR2 reads ANQGSEA. There are 14 residues in the CDR3. V lost 1 base and J lost 3, with 12 bases in between. The CDR3 region is CSVEGRLTKETQYF. The CDR3 coding sequence is TGCAGCGTTGAAGGGCGGCTGACCAAAGAGACCCAGTACTTC.

The V and J genes are TRBV4-3 and TRBJ2-2; TRBD2 is a possible D gene (6 bases). The CDR3 runs 15 residues. Germline loops: CDR1 LGHNA, CDR2 YSLEER. Trimming took off 3 bases at V and 4 bases at J, with 12 bases between the two ends. The CDR3 DNA is TGCGCCAGCAGCCAGGAGGGCATTCCCACCGGGGAGCTGTTTTTT. Translating gives CASSQEGIPTGELFF.

The rearrangement uses TRBV15 and TRBJ2-5; 8 bases map to TRBD2. Germline values: CDR1 LNHNV, CDR2 YYDKDF (reference sequence). This CDR3 comprises 14 residues. V lost 8 bases to trimming and J lost 4 bases; unmatched junction nucleotides: 9. The CDR3 DNA follows: TGTGCCACCTCGGGAGGGCCGTCCGGAGAGACCCAGTACTTC. Translated: CATSGGPSGETQYF.

This clone was detected once. The chain employs TRBV2 and TRBJ1-5, with D maybe TRBD1 (5 bases). Looked up from germline, CDR1 is SNHLY and CDR2 is FYNNEI. Trimming took 2 bases from V and 9 from J, leaving 8 bases between them. The CDR3 runs to 12 residues. The CDR3 protein is CASSETGWPQHF. For the CDR3, the DNA is TGTGCCAGCAGTGAAACAGGTTGGCCCCAGCATTTT.

The chain combines TRBV14 with TRBJ1-1; TRBD1 might be the D (5 bases). The CDR3 is made up of 13 amino acids. Germline V gene lookup returns CDR1 SGHDN and CDR2 FVKESK. With 4 bases removed from V and 11 bases from J, the gap between germline ends came to 17 bases. The CDR3 spells CASSPGPGVAAFF. CDR3 bases: TGTGCCAGCAGCCCGGGACCGGGGGTGGCGGCTTTCTTT.

There are a few counts of this clone. The V call is TRBV5-1, the J call TRBJ2-5, with TRBD2 identical over 9 bases. V trimming: 8 bases; J trimming: 5 bases; junction bases outside the gene matches: 1. The CDR3 runs to 11 residues. CDR1 and CDR2 (germline): SGHRS, YFSETQ. The CDR3 DNA follows: TGCGCCAGTAGCGGGAGTGAGACCCAGTACTTC. It encodes CASSGSETQYF. Full variable domain (outside the CDR3, taken from reference TRBV5-1 and TRBJ2-5): KAGVTQTPRYLIKTRGQQVTLSCSPISGHRSVSWYQQTPGQGLQFLFEYFSETQRNKGNFPGRFSGRQFSNSRSEMNVSTLELGDSALYLCASSGSETQYFGPGTRLLVL.

The chain recombines TRBV27 with TRBJ1-1, with D unclear. The CDR3 totals 15 residues. Per germline, CDR1 MNHEY and CDR2 SMNVEV (reference sequence). The V end was cut by 3 bases, the J end by 2 bases, with 13 bases between. The CDR3 bases are TGTGCCAGCAGTTTTCGTCCTGATCTTAACACTGAAGCTTTCTTT. Translated, it gives CASSFRPDLNTEAFF.

J is TRBJ2-7 and V is TRBV29-1; D remains ambiguous. Germline CDR1 and CDR2: SQVTM and ANQGSEA. Deletions cut 7 bases from V and 0 bases from J, with 13 bases between. CDR3 length: 13 amino acids. The CDR3 nucleotides are TGCAGCGCCGGCGGCAGTTACTCCTACGAGCAGTACTTC. Its translation is CSAGGSYSYEQYF.

This clone appeared a single time. This chain joins TRBV30 and TRBJ2-3; TRBD2 agrees at 10 bases. The junction had 2 bases not matched to a gene; V was cut back by 5 bases and J by 3 bases. The CDR3 sequence is 13 residues long. Germline loops: CDR1 GTSNPN, CDR2 SVGIG (reference sequence). CDR3 region: CAWQAGGTDTQYF. The CDR3 DNA is TGTGCCTGGCAAGCGGGAGGGACAGATACGCAGTATTTT.

This clone was counted a few times. The CDR3 is CSVVGDRVGNEQFF. DNA of the CDR3: TGCAGCGTTGTAGGGGACAGGGTAGGCAATGAGCAGTTCTTC. This sequence joins TRBV29-1 and TRBJ2-1; 9 bases agree with TRBD1. The CDR3 covers 14 residues. Germline V CDR1 and CDR2: SQVTM, ANQGSEA. J was trimmed by 6 bases and V by 4 bases; bases with no gene match: 7.

This rearrangement joins TRBV20-1 to TRBJ1-2; D not certain. V gave up 5 bases and J gave up 7 bases, with 8 bases separating them. From germline, CDR1 is DFQATT and CDR2 SNEGSKA (reference sequence). The CDR3 is made up of 10 amino acids. As DNA, the CDR3 is TGCAGTGCTCCCGAGGGTGGCTACACCTTC. Amino acids: CSAPEGGYTF.

This clone has just a few counts. J is TRBJ2-5 and V is TRBV15, with D perhaps TRBD2 (6 bases). CDR1 is LNHNV, CDR2 YYDKDF, per germline (reference sequence). V gave up 0 bases and J gave up 4 bases, with 9 bases separating them. This CDR3 spans 14 amino acids. This CDR3 reads CATSRESEGETQYF. The DNA for the CDR3 is TGTGCCACCAGCAGAGAGTCGGAGGGAGAGACCCAGTACTTC.

This chain joins TRBV9 and TRBJ2-1, with 11 nucleotides matching TRBD2. After removal of 4 bases from V and 4 bases from J, the junction contained 7 bases not matched to a gene. The CDR3 loop spans 16 amino acids. Germline V gene data show CDR1 as SGDLS and CDR2 as YYNGEE. CDR3 nucleotides: TGTGCCAGCAGCCCATATAGCGGGAGGGGATACAATGAGCAGTTCTTC. This encodes CASSPYSGRGYNEQFF.

This clone came up a few times. The chain carries TRBV29-1 and TRBJ2-1; D is uncertain. This CDR3 has 13 residues. V was pared by 3 bases and J by 5 bases, with 11 bases between. Germline assignment: CDR1 SQVTM and CDR2 ANQGSEA. The CDR3 region is CSVDGVSDNEQFF. For the CDR3, the DNA is TGCAGCGTTGATGGGGTCTCGGACAATGAGCAGTTCTTC.

This chain links TRBV28 with TRBJ2-7, with D possibly being TRBD1 (6 bases). Looked up from germline, CDR1 is MDHEN and CDR2 is SYDVKM. V lost 2 bases, J lost 6 bases, and 11 bases lay in between. This CDR3 is built from 13 residues. CDR3 residues: CASSLQGYGEQYF. CDR3 sequence (DNA): TGTGCCAGCAGTTTACAGGGGTACGGCGAGCAGTACTTC.